The next 2 T cell receptor beta chains were all read from a single sample in a study of blood T cell repertoires in COVID-19. Using immunoSEQ multiplex PCR, the repertoire was profiled, and TCRdb retains in-frame clones only, with some absent. Here the sample spans 40,000 or so clones, less than 80% being singletons. The sample comprised peripheral blood. The receptor source for this set is a man in his sixties or seventies with COVID-19, enrolled during active disease.

The chain is built from TRBV28 and TRBJ1-2; 9 nucleotides match TRBD1. Germline V lookup: CDR1 MDHEN, CDR2 SYDVKM. V was clipped by 2 bases and J by 2 bases; unmatched bases: 12. This CDR3 is built from 18 residues. Here the CDR3 reads CASSLMYGTGNKNYGYTF. The CDR3 DNA follows: TGTGCCAGCAGTTTAATGTACGGGACAGGGAATAAAAACTATGGCTACACCTTC.

The genes are TRBV6-5 and TRBJ2-3, with 13 nucleotides matching TRBD2. Germline CDR1 MNHEY, CDR2 SVGAGI. The CDR3 spans 14 residues. The V and J ends lost 6 bases and 5 bases, in that order; junction bases with no gene match: 2. CDR3 sequence: CASRRLAGGDTQYF. The DNA of the CDR3 is TGTGCCAGCAGAAGACTAGCGGGAGGAGATACGCAGTATTTT.